A selection of T cell receptor beta chains follows, all from one sample in a study of cytomegalovirus exposure and HLA in healthy donors. The repertoire was sequenced with immunoSEQ multiplex PCR; TCRdb's copy has only in-frame clones and lacks some. The sample carries about 180,000 clones, over 60% recorded once. Specimen: PBMCs. These receptors all stem from a man aged 18-30 years in good health and CMV-seronegative. Each CDR3 is given with its conserved first and last residue. A D gene is named only where the DNA matches it firmly. A clone size is listed for some rows: how often the clone was seen (once, few, many), or a class if it is expanded.

cdr3_aa	cdr3_nt	d_call	j_call	v_call	clone_size
CASSYGGGTGELFF	TGTGCCAGCAGTTATGGGGGAGGGACCGGGGAGCTGTTTTTT	TRBD2	TRBJ2-2	TRBV6-5	-
CASSGEEEQFF	TGTGCCAGCAGCGGGGAGGAGGAGCAGTTCTTC	-	TRBJ2-1	TRBV5-6	-
CASSEFQTYYGDTQYF	TGTGCCAGCAGTGAATTTCAGACTTACTACGGGGATACGCAGTATTTT	-	TRBJ2-3	TRBV6-1	-
CASSPRAGYEQYF	TGTGCCAGCAGCCCTCGAGCGGGGTACGAGCAGTACTTC	TRBD2	TRBJ2-7	TRBV5-6	-
CAWRFDRVYGYTF	TGTGCCTGGAGATTTGACAGGGTCTATGGCTACACCTTC	TRBD1	TRBJ1-2	TRBV30	few
CASYRGSYEQYF	TGTGCCAGCTACCGGGGTTCCTACGAGCAGTACTTC	-	TRBJ2-7	TRBV2	-
CASSAQDGMDQYF	TGCGCCAGCAGCGCCCAGGATGGTATGGATCAGTACTTC	-	TRBJ2-4	TRBV5-1	few
CASSGGTAEQYF	TGTGCCAGCAGCGGGGGGACTGCCGAGCAGTACTTC	-	TRBJ2-7	TRBV5-4	-
CASSLRGWKSNYGYTF	TGTGCCAGCAGCTTAAGGGGTTGGAAGTCTAACTATGGCTACACCTTC	-	TRBJ1-2	TRBV7-9	-
CASRGGWGQGTGTQYF	TGTGCCAGCAGGGGCGGTTGGGGACAGGGGACGGGTACGCAGTATTTT	TRBD1	TRBJ2-3	TRBV7-8	once
CASSVGQWNTEAFF	TGTGCCAGCAGTGTGGGGCAATGGAACACTGAAGCTTTCTTT	-	TRBJ1-1	TRBV6-1	-
CASSLQLAGGTYEQYF	TGCGCCAGCAGCCTCCAACTAGCGGGAGGGACCTACGAGCAGTACTTC	TRBD2	TRBJ2-7	TRBV4-1	-
CASRPQGGNEQFF	TGTGCCAGCAGGCCACAGGGGGGGAATGAGCAGTTCTTC	-	TRBJ2-1	TRBV28	-
CASTAGETPQHF	TGTGCCAGTACGGCAGGGGAGACGCCCCAGCATTTT	-	TRBJ1-5	TRBV19	-
CASSSPVAGANVLTF	TGTGCCAGCAGTTCCCCTGTTGCTGGGGCCAACGTCCTGACTTTC	-	TRBJ2-6	TRBV6-5	once
CASSFIGKDTEAFF	TGCGCCAGCAGCTTTATCGGGAAGGACACTGAAGCTTTCTTT	-	TRBJ1-1	TRBV5-1	-
CAWSVMQGPYGYTF	TGTGCCTGGAGTGTAATGCAGGGTCCCTATGGCTACACCTTC	-	TRBJ1-2	TRBV30	-
CASSLGLAGGFYTGELFF	TGTGCCAGCAGCTTAGGGCTAGCGGGGGGCTTCTACACCGGGGAGCTGTTTTTT	TRBD2	TRBJ2-2	TRBV7-2	few
CASGLVQGSSYNSPLHF	TGTGCTAGTGGTTTGGTACAGGGTAGCTCCTATAATTCACCCCTCCACTTT	-	TRBJ1-6	TRBV12-5	few
CASRHSGSYEQYF	TGTGCCAGCAGGCATAGCGGATCCTACGAGCAGTACTTC	-	TRBJ2-7	TRBV27	-
CASSRGQKETQYF	TGTGCCAGCAGCAGGGGACAGAAAGAGACCCAGTACTTC	-	TRBJ2-5	TRBV21-1	-
CAIGGQVDTGELFF	TGCGCCATAGGAGGACAGGTCGACACCGGGGAGCTGTTTTTT	TRBD1	TRBJ2-2	TRBV10-2	-
CASSLSGGRVGTQYF	TGTGCCAGCAGCTTGAGCGGGGGCCGGGTTGGTACGCAGTATTTT	TRBD2	TRBJ2-3	TRBV7-9	-
CASSLGDKNTEAFF	TGCGCCAGCAGCTTGGGGGACAAGAACACTGAAGCTTTCTTT	-	TRBJ1-1	TRBV5-1	few
CASNVQGEQETQYF	TGTGCCAGCAACGTACAGGGGGAGCAAGAGACCCAGTACTTC	TRBD1	TRBJ2-5	TRBV5-6	-
CASSQTGAGNTIYF	TGCGCCAGCAGCCAGACAGGGGCTGGAAACACCATATATTTT	TRBD1	TRBJ1-3	TRBV5-1	-
CASSARLAGATDTQYF	TGTGCCAGCTCCGCCCGGCTAGCGGGGGCCACAGATACGCAGTATTTT	TRBD2	TRBJ2-3	TRBV18	-
CASTTTTGELFF	TGCGCCAGCACTACTACCACCGGGGAGCTGTTTTTT	-	TRBJ2-2	TRBV5-1	-
CASSNRGRGEQYF	TGTGCCAGCAGCAACAGGGGTAGGGGCGAGCAGTACTTC	TRBD1	TRBJ2-7	TRBV7-3	-
CAWSSRGNQPQHF	TGTGCCTGGAGCTCGAGGGGCAATCAGCCCCAGCATTTT	-	TRBJ1-5	TRBV30	-
CASRAGTGNSPLHF	TGTGCCAGCAGGGCCGGGACAGGGAATTCACCCCTCCACTTT	TRBD1	TRBJ1-6	TRBV6-5	-
CASSPRTGSPYEQYF	TGTGCCAGCAGCCCTAGGACAGGGTCCCCCTACGAGCAGTACTTC	TRBD1	TRBJ2-7	TRBV7-9	-
CASSLPGQNTEAFF	TGTGCCAGCAGTCTCCCGGGACAGAACACTGAAGCTTTCTTT	-	TRBJ1-1	TRBV27	-
CASSSHSGPNQPQHF	TGTGCCAGCAGTTCGCACAGCGGTCCCAATCAGCCCCAGCATTTT	-	TRBJ1-5	TRBV6-1	-
CASSSGTGSTEAFF	TGTGCCAGCAGTTCCGGGACAGGGAGCACTGAAGCTTTCTTT	TRBD1	TRBJ1-1	TRBV6-6	-
CASSRDREYGYTF	TGCGCCAGCAGCAGGGACAGGGAATATGGCTACACCTTC	TRBD1	TRBJ1-2	TRBV5-1	once
CASSLYRGRLTGELFF	TGTGCCAGCAGTCTCTACAGGGGGCGCCTCACCGGGGAGCTGTTTTTT	TRBD1	TRBJ2-2	TRBV28	-
CASSAPAGLYGYTF	TGTGCCAGCAGCGCCCCAGCGGGGCTATATGGCTACACCTTC	-	TRBJ1-2	TRBV5-5	-
CANGQGYEQYF	TGTGCCAACGGCCAGGGCTACGAGCAGTACTTC	-	TRBJ2-7	TRBV6-6	-
CAWSPGQGFYTIYF	TGTGCCTGGAGCCCGGGACAGGGTTTCTACACCATATATTTT	TRBD1	TRBJ1-3	TRBV30	-
CASSGGYYNYEQYF	TGCGCCAGCAGTGGAGGCTACTACAACTACGAGCAGTACTTC	-	TRBJ2-7	TRBV10-2	-
CASSPTGAAEAFF	TGTGCCAGCAGTCCCACAGGGGCCGCGGAAGCTTTCTTT	TRBD1	TRBJ1-1	TRBV28	-
CASNPRTGSNEKLFF	TGTGCCAGTAACCCAAGGACAGGGAGTAATGAAAAACTGTTTTTT	TRBD1	TRBJ1-4	TRBV19	-
CASTIGLGDTQYF	TGTGCCAGCACCATAGGACTTGGGGATACGCAGTATTTT	-	TRBJ2-3	TRBV2	-
CASSPGQGSQGLGYGYTF	TGTGCCAGCAGCCCCGGACAGGGAAGCCAGGGACTCGGCTATGGCTACACCTTC	TRBD1	TRBJ1-2	TRBV7-3	-
CASSVAGDEQYF	TGTGCCAGCAGTGTAGCGGGAGACGAGCAGTACTTC	TRBD2	TRBJ2-7	TRBV6-4	once
CASAGGGNQPQHF	TGTGCCAGCGCGGGGGGGGGCAATCAGCCCCAGCATTTT	-	TRBJ1-5	TRBV6-5	-
CASPNPGAVDTEAFF	TGTGCCAGCCCTAACCCAGGGGCGGTGGACACTGAAGCTTTCTTT	-	TRBJ1-1	TRBV6-6	-
CSVVAGDGYTF	TGCAGCGTTGTGGCCGGGGATGGCTACACCTTC	-	TRBJ1-2	TRBV29-1	few
CASSEAWSGRARETQYF	TGTGCCAGCAGTGAAGCATGGAGCGGGAGGGCCCGAGAGACCCAGTACTTC	TRBD2	TRBJ2-5	TRBV6-1	-
CAWSGATGVRNSPLHF	TGTGCCTGGAGTGGAGCCACAGGGGTCCGAAATTCACCCCTCCACTTT	TRBD1	TRBJ1-6	TRBV30	-
CASSGSGTYNEQFF	TGTGCCAGCAGTGGGAGCGGCACCTACAATGAGCAGTTCTTC	-	TRBJ2-1	TRBV6-1	-